A single T cell receptor beta chain is shown here with its context. The antigen is unknown. Method: immunoSEQ multiplex PCR; TCRdb's copy keeps in-frame clones and lacks some. The sample gives 40,000 to 45,000 clones, more than 80% of which show up once; around 6.2% is in the top ten. The sample is drawn from a study of OX40 agonist ivuxolimab in advanced cancers. Study-wide context: The group had a mean age of about 60 years, ranged from about 23 to 79, and was 80% to 90% male. Study findings and constraints: Normalized T-cell clonal expansion was also low in some nonresponders. What antigens the expanded peripheral T cells recognized was never established.

The germline V and J ends were trimmed by 7 bases and 3 bases, with 13 bases remaining between them. The CDR3 covers 14 residues. CDR1 MNHNS and CDR2 SASEGT come from the germline V gene. The sequencing used CD4+ or CD8+ T cells sorted from blood, collected in a trial of the OX40 agonist ivuxolimab. This clonotype originated in an adult with an advanced solid tumor such as melanoma, head and neck, liver or kidney cancer. The J gene is TRBJ1-3, the V gene TRBV6-1; no definite D call. The CDR3, as DNA: TGTGCCAGCACCGAGGGCCGGGGTGGAAACACCATATATTTT. Translating it yields CASTEGRGGNTIYF.